This T cell receptor (beta chain) was sequenced during a study of blood T cell repertoires in COVID-19. Turning to the study itself: Sources were T cells, B-cell-depleted T cells, or PBMCs; the material itself was cDNA or gDNA.

V was shortened by 4 bases and J by 3 bases, with 9 bases between the two germline ends. Per germline, CDR1 SGHAT and CDR2 FQNNGV. The CDR3 contains 13 residues. Per the original data handling: Amplifying reference gene primers gave estimates of nucleated cell counts. The table came from immunoSEQ multiplex PCR; TCRdb's copy has only in-frame clones and leaves some out. V and J calls and clone size are given by that table; D and trimming were obtained from the DNA. The table has 270,000 or so clones, 85% to 90% seen once. The receptor was isolated from a woman aged 55-75 years with COVID-19, enrolled during active disease. The sample comprised peripheral blood. The chain couples TRBV11-2 to TRBJ2-5; a possible D gene is TRBD1 (6 bases). The CDR3 loop is CASSSTGKETQYF. In DNA form, the CDR3 reads TGTGCCAGCAGCTCCACAGGGAAAGAGACCCAGTACTTC.